Listed below are T cell receptor beta chains from one sample, sequenced in a study of T cells in localized non-small cell lung cancer. The data were produced by immunoSEQ multiplex PCR, yet TCRdb's version contains in-frame clones alone and is incomplete. The sample carries approximately 31,000 clones, approximately 94% recorded once. The specimen was peripheral blood, collected before any cancer treatment. These receptors were collected from a woman aged 35 to 70 with stage I lung adenocarcinoma. The CDR3 runs from the conserved cysteine through the conserved F or W. The D gene is left open where the match is weak. Rows give clone size only sometimes, using once, few, many, or a class for an expanded clone.

NA	once	TRBV4-1	TRBJ1-4	TGCGCCAGCAGCCAGGCATACAGGGCTAATGAAAAACTGTTTTTT	CASSQAYRANEKLFF
TRBD2	NA	TRBV5-5	TRBJ2-3	TGTGCCAGCAGCTTGGGTGGACTAGCGGGAACAGATACGCAGTATTTT	CASSLGGLAGTDTQYF
NA	once	TRBV7-2	TRBJ2-1	TGTGCCAGCAGCTTACAGATCACCTACAATGAGCAGTTCTTC	CASSLQITYNEQFF
NA	NA	TRBV7-9	TRBJ1-3	TGTGCCAGCAGCTTCAACGGAAACACCATATATTTT	CASSFNGNTIYF
TRBD2	NA	TRBV5-1	TRBJ2-1	TGCGCCAGCTATACCGGGACTAGCGGGGGGTTGAGCTCCTACAATGAGCAGTTCTTC	CASYTGTSGGLSSYNEQFF
NA	NA	TRBV7-3	TRBJ2-7	TGTGCCAGCAGCTTAAGCCAGGCCTCCTACGAGCAGTACTTC	CASSLSQASYEQYF
NA	NA	TRBV18	TRBJ2-3	TGTGCCAGCTCAAAAATTGGTACGCAGTATTTT	CASSKIGTQYF
NA	NA	TRBV12-5	TRBJ1-2	TGTGCTAGTGGTTTGGCGGGAGTTGATGGGGGCTACACCTTC	CASGLAGVDGGYTF
NA	once	TRBV7-7	TRBJ2-2	TGTGCCAGCAGCCCCTTACGGGCCGGGGAGCTGTTTTTT	CASSPLRAGELFF
NA	NA	TRBV7-2	TRBJ1-1	TGTGCCAGCAGCTCGCGCCGGGAATCTGAAGCTTTCTTT	CASSSRRESEAFF